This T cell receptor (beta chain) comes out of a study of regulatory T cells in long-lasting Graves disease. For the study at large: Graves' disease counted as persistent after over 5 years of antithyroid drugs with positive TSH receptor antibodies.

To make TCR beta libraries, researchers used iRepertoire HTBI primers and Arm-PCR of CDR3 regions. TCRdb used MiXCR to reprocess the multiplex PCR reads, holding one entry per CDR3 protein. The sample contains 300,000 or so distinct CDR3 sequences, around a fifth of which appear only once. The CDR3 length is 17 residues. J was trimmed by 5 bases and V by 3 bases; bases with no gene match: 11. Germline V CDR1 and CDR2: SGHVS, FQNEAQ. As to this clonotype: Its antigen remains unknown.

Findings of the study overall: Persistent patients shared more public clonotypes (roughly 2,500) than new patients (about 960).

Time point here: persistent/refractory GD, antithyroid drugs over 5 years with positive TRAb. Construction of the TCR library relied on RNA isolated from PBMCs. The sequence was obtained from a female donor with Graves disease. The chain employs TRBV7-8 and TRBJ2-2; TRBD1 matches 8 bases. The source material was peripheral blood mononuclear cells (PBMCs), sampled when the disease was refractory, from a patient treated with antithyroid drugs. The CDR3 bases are TGTGCCAGCAGCTTGGACAGGGCAGGTATAAAGACCGGGGAGCTGTTTTTT. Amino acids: CASSLDRAGIKTGELFF.